This entry features one TCR beta chain sequence. Its antigen is as yet unknown. A clone one base away is much larger, so this may be a read error. From about 400 ng of RNA, a library with molecular barcoded alpha/delta and beta/gamma adaptors was made. TCRdb redid the calling of the reads with MiXCR, one entry per CDR3 protein. The sample lists about 40,000 distinct CDR3 sequences, over 9.5% occurring once. This entry comes from a study of read filtering for tumor transcriptome and immune sequencing. Overall study: Revised staging placed eight or nine patients in R-ISS I, roughly 16 in II, 7 in III. Regarding the study as a whole: In IR-seq, single-read clonotypes were about 80% of clonotypes but around 3.5% of reads.

Germline CDR1 GTSNPN, CDR2 SVGIG (reference sequence). The CDR3 is 15 residues long. Trimming took off 2 bases at V and 7 bases at J, with 17 bases between the two ends. The sample consisted of a population of CD138-negative cells sorted from bone marrow. The sequence was collected from a donor at least 40 years old with multiple myeloma. The chain recombines TRBV30 with TRBJ2-2; maybe TRBD2 (5 bases). The CDR3, as DNA: TGTGCCTGGAGTAACCTACGGGGATTTGACGGGGAGCTGTTTTTT. Translating gives CAWSNLRGFDGELFF.